The present T cell receptor (beta chain) was sequenced within a study of read filtering for tumor transcriptome and immune sequencing. This library used roughly 430 ng RNA and molecular barcoded adaptors spanning alpha/delta and beta/gamma chains. From the reads, TCRdb called clonotypes with MiXCR, one entry per CDR3 protein. Here the sample spans roughly 90,000 distinct CDR3 sequences, approximately 21% being singletons. Many counts were recorded for this clonotype. CDR3 length: 16 amino acids. The V segment lost 3 bases and the J segment 8 bases; nucleotides outside the gene matches: 8. The rearrangement uses TRBV12-3 or TRBV12-4 and TRBJ1-6; 9 nucleotides align to TRBD1. Material for sequencing was a population of CD138-negative cells sorted from bone marrow. This clonotype was sampled from a donor over 35 with multiple myeloma. The CDR3 loop reads CASSFGGTGQDSPLHF. In DNA form, the CDR3 reads TGTGCCAGCAGTTTCGGAGGGACAGGGCAAGATTCACCCCTCCACTTT.